The 16 T cell receptor beta chains reported below all come from one sample, sequenced in a study of T cells after yellow fever vaccination. Via MiXCR, TCRdb re-called the 5' RACE reads, giving one row per CDR3 protein. The sample carries some 250,000 distinct CDR3 sequences, approximately 3.5% recorded once. The source was PBMCs, collected 15 days after the yellow fever booster vaccination. These receptors came from a man between 18 and 29 years old who received the YFV17D yellow fever vaccine.

In its sample, this clonotype was seen many times. The V gene is TRBV5-1, the J gene TRBJ2-5, with a tentative D call TRBD1 (6 bases). The CDR3 covers 15 residues. The V end lost 2 bases, the J end lost 1 base, and 12 bases lay between the germline ends. CDR1 is SGHRS, CDR2 YFSETQ, per germline. CDR3 protein: CASSFAGATQETQYF. For the CDR3, the DNA is TGCGCCAGCAGCTTCGCAGGGGCGACCCAAGAGACCCAGTACTTC.

This clonotype was detected ten times or more. The chain is built from TRBV15 and TRBJ2-7; 12 nucleotides line up with TRBD2. CDR1 is LNHNV and CDR2 is YYDKDF in the germline V gene (reference sequence). The V gene end was trimmed by 0 bases and the J gene end by 2 bases; junction bases not matched to a gene: 2. This CDR3 contains 16 residues. The CDR3 is CATSRDRTSGAYEQYV. Written as DNA, the CDR3 is TGTGCCACCAGCAGAGATCGGACTAGCGGGGCCTACGAGCAGTACGTC.

This clonotype was counted many times. V usage is TRBV7-9 and J usage is TRBJ2-7; 12 bases line up with TRBD2. This CDR3 contains 16 residues. V gave up 3 bases and J gave up 4 bases; unmatched junction bases: 7. The germline gives CDR1 SEHNR, CDR2 FQNEAQ (reference sequence). The CDR3 here is CASSFPTGTSGYEQYF. CDR3 nucleotide sequence: TGTGCCAGCAGCTTCCCTACAGGGACTAGCGGGTACGAGCAGTACTTC.

In its sample, this clonotype was seen many times. CDR3 bases: TGCGCCAGCAGCCAGGACGGACAGGGAAACATTCAGTACTTC. Residues: CASSQDGQGNIQYF. This chain connects TRBV4-3 to TRBJ2-4; 8 nucleotides agree with TRBD1. With V trimmed by 3 bases and J by 6 bases, 4 bases remained unmatched. This CDR3 is 14 amino acids long. Germline CDR1 LGHNA, CDR2 YSLEER.

This clonotype was seen at least ten times. Here the CDR3 reads CASSQEGTGFSSYNEQFF. CDR3 DNA: TGCGCCAGCAGCCAAGAGGGGACAGGATTTAGCTCCTACAATGAGCAGTTCTTC. The rearrangement links TRBV4-1 to TRBJ2-1, with 8 positions matching TRBD1. V was clipped by 0 bases and J by 0 bases; unmatched bases: 7. CDR1 is MGHRA and CDR2 is YSYEKL in the germline V gene. The CDR3 consists of 18 residues.

The sample holds many counts of this clonotype. V and J are TRBV18 and TRBJ2-1; D might be TRBD1 or TRBD2, each matching 6 bases. Germline V lookup: CDR1 KGHSH, CDR2 LQKENI. V lost 3 bases and J 4 bases, leaving 13 bases between the germline ends. This CDR3 spans 15 amino acids. The CDR3 nucleotides are TGTGCCAGCTCACCCCCGGGGGCGCTGTACAATGAGCAGTTCTTC. Translation gives CASSPPGALYNEQFF.

In its sample, this clonotype was seen many times. The rearrangement joins TRBV28 to TRBJ2-7, with D perhaps TRBD2 (6 bases). CDR3 length: 14 amino acids. Germline CDR1 and CDR2: MDHEN and SYDVKM. Trimming shortened V by 2 bases and J by 0 bases, and 8 bases separated the two germline ends. The CDR3 nucleotides are TGTGCCAGCAGTTTAGCCGGGGGCTCCTACGAGCAGTACTTC. Encoded protein: CASSLAGGSYEQYF.

This clonotype was seen many times. The chain carries TRBV5-5 and TRBJ2-5, with TRBD2 matching 13 bases. The V and J ends lost 5 bases and 3 bases, in that order; junction bases with no gene match: 10. CDR1 SGHKS and CDR2 YYEKEE come from the germline V gene (reference sequence). The length of the CDR3 is 17 residues. As DNA, the CDR3 is TGTGCCAGCAGAGCCGGACTAGCGGGGGCCAAGAAAGAGACCCAGTACTTC. Translated, it gives CASRAGLAGAKKETQYF.

This clonotype was counted at least ten times. The CDR3 region is CASSRGLDEREQFF. The DNA for the CDR3 is TGCGCCAGCAGCCGGGGACTAGACGAGCGAGAGCAGTTCTTC. The chain carries TRBV23-1 and TRBJ2-1, with TRBD2 matching 8 bases. TRBV23-1 belongs to the ORF category, with a function that is uncertain. After removal of 6 bases from V and 10 bases from J, the junction contained 11 bases not matched to a gene. The CDR3 length is 14 residues.

This clonotype was picked up many times. This rearrangement joins TRBV7-8 to TRBJ2-5; D is uncertain. Trimming removed 3 bases at V and 3 bases at J, with 5 bases between. The CDR3 loop spans 12 amino acids. Germline CDR1 reads SGHVS; CDR2 reads FQNEAQ. The CDR3 spells CASSFGEETQYF. CDR3 DNA: TGTGCCAGCAGCTTTGGTGAAGAGACCCAGTACTTC.

This clonotype has a count of ten or more. This chain joins TRBV7-2 and TRBJ1-3; D unclear. The germline V gene has CDR1 SGHTA and CDR2 FQGNSA. The CDR3 contains 15 residues. Trimming removed 1 base at V and 0 bases at J, with 7 bases between. DNA of the CDR3: TGTGCCAGCAGCTTAGTAGCCGGCTCTGGAAACACCATATATTTT. Translation: CASSLVAGSGNTIYF. Based on the CDR3 plus reference TRBV7-2 and TRBJ1-3, the full variable domain is GAGVSQSPSNKVTEKGKDVELRCDPISGHTALYWYRQSLGQGLEFLIYFQGNSAPDKSGLPSDRFSAERTGGSVSTLTIQRTQQEDSAVYLCASSLVAGSGNTIYFGEGSWLTVV.

This clonotype was detected many times. The V and J genes are TRBV10-3 and TRBJ1-1; TRBD1 might be the D (6 bases). The CDR3 contains 13 residues. Per the germline V gene, CDR1 is ENHRY and CDR2 is SYGVKD. V was trimmed by 2 bases and J by 8 bases, leaving 12 bases between them. Here the CDR3 DNA reads TGTGCCATCAGTGAGGACAGGATCCGGGAAGCTTTCTTT. Translated, it gives CAISEDRIREAFF.

This clonotype has ten or more counts. This chain uses TRBV5-4 with TRBJ2-5, with 7 bases fitting TRBD2. The germline V gene has CDR1 SGHNT and CDR2 YYREEE (reference sequence). With 4 bases clipped from V and 4 bases from J, the junction kept 7 bases outside the gene matches. CDR3 size: 14 residues. The CDR3 coding sequence is TGTGCCAGCAGCCCCGCGGGGGTGGGAGAGACCCAGTACTTC. Translated: CASSPAGVGETQYF.

There are a few counts of this clonotype. The chain employs TRBV21-1 and TRBJ1-1; the table's D call TRBD1 went unverified against the DNA. TRBV21-1 is a recognized pseudogene. The CDR3 consists of 15 residues. CDR3 sequence (DNA): TGTGCCAGCAGCAAAGACACAGAGGGGCTGGCTGAAGCTTTCTTT. Protein product: CASSKDTEGLAEAFF.

This clonotype was recorded at least ten times. The V call is TRBV20-1, the J call TRBJ2-7; a weak D match, TRBD1 (5 bases). Looked up from germline, CDR1 is DFQATT and CDR2 is SNEGSKA (reference sequence). The CDR3 consists of 17 residues. V was pared by 1 base and J by 0 bases, with 19 bases between. The CDR3 reads CSARGFISEDNSYEQYF. CDR3 coding DNA: TGCAGTGCTAGAGGGTTTATCTCCGAGGACAACTCCTACGAGCAGTACTTC.

This clonotype was observed many times. The chain couples TRBV5-1 to TRBJ2-5; 9 bases agree with TRBD2. The CDR3 spans 17 residues. V dropped 4 bases and J dropped 1; count of bases not matched to a gene: 11. Germline V CDR1 and CDR2: SGHRS, YFSETQ. CDR3 sequence (DNA): TGCGCCAGCAGCCGGACCTCTAGCGGGGCGCCCCAAGAGACCCAGTACTTC. Encoded protein: CASSRTSSGAPQETQYF. The full variable domain, completed using reference TRBV5-1 and TRBJ2-5, is KAGVTQTPRYLIKTRGQQVTLSCSPISGHRSVSWYQQTPGQGLQFLFEYFSETQRNKGNFPGRFSGRQFSNSRSEMNVSTLELGDSALYLCASSRTSSGAPQETQYFGPGTRLLVL.